A selection of T cell receptor beta chains follows, all from one sample in a study of sequential checkpoint blockade in melanoma. Produced via immunoSEQ multiplex PCR; TCRdb's table is partial and in-frame only. The sample includes 9,900 or so clones, around 27% of them seen just once. The material sequenced was tumor tissue (inferred from file names), taken from a patient given nivolumab and ipilimumab in sequence. These receptors originate from a human donor with melanoma. The CDR3 runs from the conserved cysteine through the conserved F or W. Fields, in order: D gene, J gene, V gene, CDR3 length, clone size, CDR3 DNA, CDR3 protein. A D gene is named only where the DNA matches it firmly. Some rows mark clone size as missing; the rest say once, few, many or name a class of expanded clone.

>-|TRBJ2-5|TRBV19|14|-
TGTGCCAGTAGTGCGGGGACGGCGGCAAGGACCCAGTACTTC
CASSAGTAARTQYF
>-|TRBJ1-1|TRBV6-8|12|few
TGTGCCAGCAGTTTCAGGGGCACTGAAGCTTTCTTT
CASSFRGTEAFF
>-|TRBJ1-5|TRBV19|13|-
TGTGCCATTGGGGCAGGGAGGGATCAGCCCCAGCATTTT
CAIGAGRDQPQHF
>-|TRBJ2-5|TRBV9|13|-
TGTGCCAGCAGTGAACAGCGACAAGAGACCCAGTACTTC
CASSEQRQETQYF
>-|TRBJ1-3|TRBV11-3|16|few
TGTGCCAGCAGCCAGGGACTCCTGAGCTCTGGAAACACCATATATTTT
CASSQGLLSSGNTIYF
>-|TRBJ2-1|TRBV5-1|15|-
TGCGCCAGCAGCTTGGAATCAGGGTCTAGCAATGAGCAGTTCTTC
CASSLESGSSNEQFF
>TRBD2|TRBJ2-1|TRBV6-8|17|-
TGTGCCAGCAGTTCACCGGGACTAGCGGGGAACCCTCGGGAGCAGTTCTTC
CASSSPGLAGNPREQFF
>-|TRBJ1-6|TRBV6-8|15|few
TGTGCCAGCAGTGCAGGGCTCTCCTATAATTCACCCCTCCACTTT
CASSAGLSYNSPLHF
>-|TRBJ2-2|TRBV11-3|14|-
TGTGCCAGCAGCTTGAGGGTAAACACCGGGGAGCTGTTTTTT
CASSLRVNTGELFF
>TRBD2|TRBJ2-3|TRBV6-8|17|few
TGTGCCAGCAGTGATCTGGGACTAGCGGGCCGCACAGATACGCAGTATTTT
CASSDLGLAGRTDTQYF
>-|TRBJ2-7|TRBV11-3|15|many
TGTGCCAGCAGCCTGGCGAGTAGGGGGTCCTACGAGCAGTACTTC
CASSLASRGSYEQYF